This T cell receptor (beta chain) was sequenced during a study of blood T cell repertoires in COVID-19. At the level of the study: Both acute and convalescent COVID-19 samples were obtained from the United States, Italy and Spain. PBMCs, B-cell-depleted T cells, or T cells provided the cDNA or gDNA that made up the material.

Under the authors' procedure: Nucleated cell number was recorded as an estimate derived from reference gene primer amplification. TCRdb's copy holds only in-frame clones and misses some; the assay was immunoSEQ multiplex PCR. V, J and clone size reflect that table, while D and trimming were determined from the DNA. The data contain roughly 84,000 clones, over 80% of them singletons. This CDR3 has 11 amino acids. Germline CDR1 and CDR2: DFQATT and SNEGSKA (reference sequence). With 3 bases removed from V and 3 bases from J, the gap between germline ends came to 5 bases. V and J are TRBV20-1 and TRBJ2-5; D gene ambiguous. The sequenced material came from peripheral blood. The TCR sequence derives from an elderly man with active or convalescent COVID-19. CDR3 nucleotide sequence: TGCAGTGCTAGCACAGAAGAGACCCAGTACTTC. It codes for CSASTEETQYF.